This T cell receptor (beta chain) comes out of a study of T cell responses to AZD1222 COVID-19 vaccine. Investigators merged groups given second doses at roughly 4 or roughly 12 weeks. V lost 1 base, J lost 8 bases, and 4 bases lay in between. From germline, CDR1 is SGHRS and CDR2 YFSETQ. The CDR3 consists of 12 residues. The table came from immunoSEQ multiplex PCR; TCRdb's copy has only in-frame clones and leaves some out. The sample records just under 150,000 clones, about 86% being singletons. This sequence was found in an adult who received the AZD1222 COVID-19 vaccine. This specimen consisted of peripheral blood, obtained 28 days after the second AZD1222 dose. The J gene is TRBJ2-6, the V gene TRBV5-1; D not resolved. The CDR3 reads CASSLRPNVLTF. The CDR3, as DNA: TGCGCCAGCAGCTTGCGCCCCAACGTCCTGACTTTC.